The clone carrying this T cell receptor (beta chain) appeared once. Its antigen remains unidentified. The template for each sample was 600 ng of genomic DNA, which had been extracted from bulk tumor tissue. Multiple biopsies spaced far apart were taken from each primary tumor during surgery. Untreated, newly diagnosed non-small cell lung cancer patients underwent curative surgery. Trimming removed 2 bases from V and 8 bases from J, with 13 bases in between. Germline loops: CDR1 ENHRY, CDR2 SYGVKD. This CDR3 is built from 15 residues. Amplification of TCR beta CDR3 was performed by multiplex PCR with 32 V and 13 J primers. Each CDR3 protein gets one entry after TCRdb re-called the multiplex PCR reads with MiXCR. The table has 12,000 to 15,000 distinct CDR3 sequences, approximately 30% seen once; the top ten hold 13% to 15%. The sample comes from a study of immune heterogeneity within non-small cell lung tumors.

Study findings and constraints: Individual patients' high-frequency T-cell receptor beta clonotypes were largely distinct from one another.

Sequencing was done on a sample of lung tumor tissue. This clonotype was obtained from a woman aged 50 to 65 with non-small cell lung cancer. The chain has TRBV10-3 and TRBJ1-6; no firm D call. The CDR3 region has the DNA TGTGCCATCAGTGAGAAGTCCAGCGGGGATTCACCCCTCCACTTT. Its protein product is CAISEKSSGDSPLHF.